One sample yielded the 22 T cell receptor beta chains listed below, sequenced in a study of T cells after yellow fever vaccination. One entry per CDR3 protein results from TCRdb running MiXCR on the 5' RACE reads. The sample holds some 420,000 distinct CDR3 sequences, roughly 20% seen once. The source material was PBMCs, sampled before the yellow fever booster vaccination. The receptor source for this set is a man aged 18-30 years who received the YFV17D yellow fever vaccine.

The V and J genes are TRBV15 and TRBJ2-7; TRBD2 matches 9 bases. Trimming removed 8 bases from V and 0 bases from J; junction bases left unmatched: 2. Germline V gene sequence: CDR1 LNHNV, CDR2 YYDKDF (reference sequence). The CDR3 runs 13 residues. The CDR3 DNA sequence: TGTGCCACCGCTAGCGGGGTCTCCTACGAGCAGTACTTC. Encoded protein: CATASGVSYEQYF.

The J gene is TRBJ1-2, the V gene TRBV5-1; TRBD1 is a possible D gene (5 bases). The CDR3 totals 15 residues. Germline V lookup: CDR1 SGHRS, CDR2 YFSETQ. V lost 4 bases, J lost 0 bases, and 13 bases lay in between. CDR3 in amino acids: CASSEGTAANYGYTF. The CDR3 coding sequence is TGCGCCAGCAGCGAAGGGACGGCAGCTAACTATGGCTACACCTTC.

This clonotype has a single count. The CDR3 region has the DNA TGCAGTGCTAGAGCCGCCGTGGCAAACGGTGGCTACACCTTC. The encoded protein is CSARAAVANGGYTF. The rearrangement uses TRBV20-1 and TRBJ1-2, with D unresolved. V was cut by 1 base and J by 7 bases, with 16 bases left in between. The CDR3 runs to 14 residues. Germline CDR1 DFQATT, CDR2 SNEGSKA (reference sequence).

The rearrangement links TRBV7-3 to TRBJ2-1; TRBD2 is a possible D gene (6 bases). The germline gives CDR1 SGHTA, CDR2 FQGTGA. The CDR3 runs to 12 residues. With 8 bases removed from V and 6 bases from J, the gap between germline ends came to 11 bases. CDR3 loop: CASAAGSNEQFF. Here the CDR3 DNA reads TGTGCCAGCGCTGCGGGGTCCAATGAGCAGTTCTTC. Full variable domain (outside the CDR3, taken from reference TRBV7-3 and TRBJ2-1): GAGVSQTPSNKVTEKGKYVELRCDPISGHTALYWYRQSLGQGPEFLIYFQGTGAADDSGLPNDRFFAVRPEGSVSTLKIQRTERGDSAVYLCASAAGSNEQFFGPGTRLTVL.

V and J are TRBV10-1 and TRBJ2-1; 8 bases are a match to TRBD2. The CDR3 has 11 amino acids. The germline V gene has CDR1 WNHNN and CDR2 SYGVQD (reference sequence). Trimming removed 11 bases from V and 6 bases from J; junction bases left unmatched: 3. The CDR3 protein is CAAGGRNEQFF. The DNA for the CDR3 is TGCGCCGCGGGGGGCCGCAATGAGCAGTTCTTC.

This clonotype was found a few times. J is TRBJ2-3 and V is TRBV29-1; 8 positions match TRBD2. Losses at the gene ends were 7 bases for V and 0 bases for J; bases not matched to a gene: 15. The CDR3 consists of 17 residues. From germline, CDR1 is SQVTM and CDR2 ANQGSEA. This chain's CDR3 is CSAAPALAGVSTDTQYF. CDR3 sequence (DNA): TGCAGCGCCGCGCCCGCCCTAGCGGGCGTTAGCACAGATACGCAGTATTTT.

V gene TRBV20-1 combines with J gene TRBJ1-5; TRBD1 matches at 10 bases. After removal of 1 base from V and 5 bases from J, the junction contained 2 bases not matched to a gene. This CDR3 region has 14 residues. In germline, CDR1 is DFQATT, CDR2 SNEGSKA (reference sequence). This CDR3 reads CSARGTGGYQPQHF. The CDR3 region has the DNA TGCAGTGCTAGAGGGACAGGGGGATATCAGCCCCAGCATTTT.

This clonotype was detected only a few times. The chain combines TRBV5-1 with TRBJ1-2; D possibly corresponds to TRBD1 (5 bases). Trimming removed 4 bases at V and 2 bases at J, with 12 bases between. This CDR3 comprises 14 residues. Germline V gene lookup returns CDR1 SGHRS and CDR2 YFSETQ. This chain's CDR3 is CASSPGDRNYGYTF. The CDR3 DNA is TGCGCCAGCAGCCCGGGGGACCGAAACTATGGCTACACCTTC.

This clonotype was detected many times. The chain uses TRBV29-1 and TRBJ1-5; maybe TRBD1 (5 bases). Trimming took 2 bases from V and 7 from J, leaving 12 bases between them. The CDR3 runs 13 residues. CDR1 and CDR2 (germline): SQVTM, ANQGSEA. The CDR3 sequence is CSVEIGEGQPQHF. In DNA form, the CDR3 reads TGCAGCGTTGAAATAGGGGAAGGCCAGCCCCAGCATTTT.

This chain connects TRBV20-1 to TRBJ1-2; TRBD1 is a possible D gene (6 bases). The V end was cut by 1 base, the J end by 1 base, with 10 bases between. Germline CDR1 and CDR2: DFQATT and SNEGSKA (reference sequence). The CDR3 has 14 amino acids. The CDR3 loop is CSARVGGGNYGYTF. The CDR3 DNA follows: TGCAGTGCTAGAGTGGGAGGGGGTAACTATGGCTACACCTTC.

To note about this clonotype: At one of its ends the junction is not consistent with the germline gene, which may arise from a read error. J is TRBJ1-1 and V is TRBV4-2, with a tentative D call TRBD1 (5 bases). The CDR3 loop spans 15 amino acids. Germline lookup yields CDR1 LGHNA and CDR2 YNFKEQ. In DNA, the CDR3 is TGCGCCAGCAGCCAAGTGCAGGGAGCGAACACTGAAGCTTTCTTT. Translated: CASSQVQGANTEAFF.

This clonotype was counted between two and nine times. V usage is TRBV2 and J usage is TRBJ1-1; D is ambiguous. Trimming took 0 bases from V and 1 from J, leaving 6 bases between them. The V gene's germline CDR1 is SNHLY and CDR2 FYNNEI. The CDR3 totals 14 residues. As DNA, the CDR3 is TGTGCCAGCAGTGAAGCGGGAAGGAACACTGAAGCTTTCTTT. Translated: CASSEAGRNTEAFF.

The chain combines TRBV5-5 with TRBJ2-7, with TRBD1 matching over 7 bases. There are 14 residues in the CDR3. The germline V gene has CDR1 SGHKS and CDR2 YYEKEE (reference sequence). V lost 5 bases to trimming and J lost 2 bases; unmatched junction nucleotides: 7. The CDR3 nucleotides are TGTGCCAGCAGGGCCGGGACAGCAACCTACGAGCAGTACTTC. Residues: CASRAGTATYEQYF.

This clonotype has only a few counts. The CDR3 loop is CASSFGSGTDTQYF. CDR3 nucleotide sequence: TGCGCCAGCAGCTTTGGGTCCGGCACAGATACGCAGTATTTT. The chain couples TRBV5-1 to TRBJ2-3, with unresolved D. Between the trimmed V and J ends, which lost 2 bases and 1 base, there was a span of 8 bases. CDR3 length: 14 amino acids. Per the germline V gene, CDR1 is SGHRS and CDR2 is YFSETQ.

The CDR3 DNA is TGTGCCAGCACAACCACCTCGGCGGGCGGGGACTCCTACAATGAGCAGTTCTTC. Translation: CASTTTSAGGDSYNEQFF. The rearrangement uses TRBV6-2 or TRBV6-3 and TRBJ2-1; maybe TRBD2 (6 bases). Germline V gene sequence: CDR1 MNHEY, CDR2 SVGEGT. V was pared by 7 bases and J by 0 bases, with 22 bases between. The CDR3 spans 18 residues.

This clonotype has more than one count but fewer than ten. V and J are TRBV18 and TRBJ2-3, with TRBD2 identical over 10 bases. The J segment lost 2 bases and the V segment lost 3 bases, leaving 5 bases of the junction unmatched. The germline gives CDR1 KGHSH, CDR2 LQKENI. The CDR3 spans 16 residues. CDR3 in amino acids: CASSPRTSGYTDTQYF. Here the CDR3 DNA reads TGTGCCAGCTCACCTCGGACTAGCGGTTACACAGATACGCAGTATTTT.

The gene calls are TRBV4-3 and TRBJ1-5, with a tentative D call TRBD1 (5 bases). The V gene's germline CDR1 is LGHNA and CDR2 YSLEER. The CDR3 has 15 amino acids. V lost 6 bases and J lost 0, with 12 bases in between. This CDR3 is CASSLTRVSNQPQHF. CDR3 sequence (DNA): TGCGCCAGCAGTCTAACCAGGGTTAGCAATCAGCCCCAGCATTTT.

This clonotype occurred a few times. This sequence joins TRBV7-9 and TRBJ2-7; tentatively, D is TRBD2 (6 bases). In germline, CDR1 is SEHNR, CDR2 FQNEAQ (reference sequence). The CDR3 loop spans 14 amino acids. V was cut by 6 bases and J by 7 bases, with 19 bases left in between. CDR3 region: CASRSGGRSGEQYF. DNA of the CDR3: TGTGCCAGCAGGTCCGGGGGACGGTCGGGGGAGCAGTACTTC.

The chain joins TRBV7-3 to TRBJ2-5; 8 nucleotides agree with TRBD2. The CDR3 runs 15 residues. The germline V gene has CDR1 SGHTA and CDR2 FQGTGA. Trimming removed 1 base from V and 1 base from J; junction bases left unmatched: 2. The CDR3 reads CASSLKRGGQETQYF. The CDR3 DNA reads as TGTGCCAGCAGCTTAAAACGGGGGGGCCAAGAGACCCAGTACTTC.

This chain joins TRBV6-2 or TRBV6-3 and TRBJ2-7; D is perhaps TRBD2 (5 bases). The germline V and J ends were trimmed by 3 bases and 3 bases, with 30 bases remaining between them. The CDR3 spans 20 residues. CDR1 and CDR2 from the germline V gene are MNHEY and SVGEGT. The chain's CDR3 is CASSYFLGSPSEGPRYEQYF. For the CDR3, the DNA is TGTGCCAGCAGTTATTTTCTGGGGAGCCCCAGTGAGGGCCCCCGCTACGAGCAGTACTTC.

Notes on this clonotype: The DNA is omitted, as the CDR3 cannot be located on it reliably, and the CDR3 follows TCRdb's listing. The gene calls are TRBV12-3 or TRBV12-4 and TRBJ1-5; whether TRBD1, the table's D call, matches the DNA was not checked. Counting both end residues, the CDR3 totals 13 amino acids. The CDR3 region is CASSFGVGTVPHF.

V is TRBV3-1 and J is TRBJ2-7; no definite D call. V dropped 1 base and J dropped 5 bases, with 12 bases sitting between them. This CDR3 contains 14 residues. Germline loops: CDR1 LGHDT, CDR2 YNNKEL (reference sequence). CDR3 loop: CASSQGRQSHEQYV. DNA for the CDR3: TGTGCCAGCAGCCAAGGCCGGCAGAGCCACGAGCAGTACGTC.